Included here is one TCR beta chain sequence, with context. Its antigen is not identified. V was shortened by 3 bases and J by 14 bases, with 14 bases between the two germline ends. Per the germline V gene, CDR1 is KGHSH and CDR2 is LQKENI. CDR3 length equals 12 residues. This record belongs to a study of regulatory T cells in long-lasting Graves disease. General observations from the study: Gene preferences differed: TRBV28, TRBJ1-2, TRBJ2-5 in persistent cases.

CDR3-region Arm-PCR and iRepertoire HTBI primers produced the TCR beta libraries. MiXCR, applied by TCRdb to the multiplex PCR reads, yields one record per CDR3 protein. The sample contains fewer than 650,000 distinct CDR3 sequences, 16% of which appear only once. Time point of the sample: newly diagnosed GD, antithyroid drugs for less than 3 months. The TCR library was made from RNA extracted from PBMCs. Roughly 9.9-milliliter peripheral blood samples went into EDTA tubes. The data also belong to a second study, concerning T cells in Graves' hyperthyroidism and ophthalmopathy. That report adds: TCR CDR3 underwent first-round RT-PCR with the HTBI primer set.

Sequencing used peripheral blood mononuclear cells (PBMCs), obtained at new diagnosis, from a patient treated with antithyroid drugs. The genes are TRBV18 and TRBJ2-1; D call uncertain. The TCR sequence derives from a woman in her twenties or thirties with Graves disease. CDR3 DNA sequence: TGTGCCAGCTCACCTCCGGGCCCTTACAAGTTCTTC. Protein: CASSPPGPYKFF.